A single count supports the clone carrying this T cell receptor (beta chain). These data are taken from a study of control samples from healthy donors and cancer patients. V was shortened by 4 bases and J by 3 bases, with 7 bases between the two germline ends. The CDR3 contains 13 residues. Germline CDR1 and CDR2: KGHSH and LQKENI. Assay: immunoSEQ multiplex PCR; the TCRdb copy retains only in-frame clones and omits some. The repertoire includes some 120,000 clones, 87% of them detected once, and roughly 2.8% sits in the top ten. The rearrangement uses TRBV18 and TRBJ1-5; perhaps TRBD1 as D (5 bases). The sequencing sample was made of blood. The TCR sequence derives from a man between 60 and 70 years old in good health. CDR3 in DNA: TGTGCCAGCTCACAGGGACCCAATCAGCCCCAGCATTTT. This sequence encodes CASSQGPNQPQHF.